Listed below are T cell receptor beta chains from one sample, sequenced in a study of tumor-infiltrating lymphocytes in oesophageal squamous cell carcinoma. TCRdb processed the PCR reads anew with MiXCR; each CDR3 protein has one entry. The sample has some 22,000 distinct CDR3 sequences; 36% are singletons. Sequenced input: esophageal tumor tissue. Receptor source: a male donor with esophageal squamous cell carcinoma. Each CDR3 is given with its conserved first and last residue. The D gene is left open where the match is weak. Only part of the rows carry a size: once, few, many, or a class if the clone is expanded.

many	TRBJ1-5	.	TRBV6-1	TGTGCCAGCAGCAGGACTGGTTTCAGCAATCAGCCCCAGCATTTT	CASSRTGFSNQPQHF
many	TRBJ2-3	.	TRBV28	TGTGCCACCCAAGCGGCCACGGCAGATACGCAGTATTTT	CATQAATADTQYF
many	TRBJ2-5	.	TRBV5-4	TGCGCCAGCAGCTTGGGGATGCAAGAGACCCAGTACTTC	CASSLGMQETQYF
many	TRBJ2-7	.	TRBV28	TGTGCCAGCAGGGTCAACTACGAGCAGTACTTC	CASRVNYEQYF
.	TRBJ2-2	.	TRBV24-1	.	CATSPGLAGGAPGSCFF
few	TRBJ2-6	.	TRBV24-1	TGTGCCACCAGTGATTTGAGGGGTTCTGGGGCCAACGTCCTGACTTTC	CATSDLRGSGANVLTF
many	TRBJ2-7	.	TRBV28	TGTGCCAGCAGGTCGGGACAAGCAACCCCCTACGAGCAGTACTTC	CASRSGQATPYEQYF
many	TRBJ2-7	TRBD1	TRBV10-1	TGCGCCAGCAGTCCAGGGGGATCTGGGTACGAGCAGTACTTC	CASSPGGSGYEQYF
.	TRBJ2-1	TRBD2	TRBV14	TGTGCCAGCAGCCAAGAGTATCGACTAGCGTACTACAATGAGCAGTTCTTC	CASSQEYRLAYYNEQFF
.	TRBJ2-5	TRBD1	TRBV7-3	TGTGCCAGCAGCCCATGGACAGGGGGCCTCGAGACCCAGTACTTC	CASSPWTGGLETQYF
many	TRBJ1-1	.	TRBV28	TGTGCCAGCAGTTCCCCTCAGAGGGGGGCTTTTGAAGCTTTCTTT	CASSSPQRGAFEAFF
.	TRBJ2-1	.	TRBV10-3	TGTGCCATCAGTGGTACTCTAGCGCCGAGCTCCTACAATGAGCAGTTCTTC	CAISGTLAPSSYNEQFF
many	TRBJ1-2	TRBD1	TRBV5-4	TGTGCCAGCAGCTCCAGACAGGGGTTCGGCTATGGCTACACCTTC	CASSSRQGFGYGYTF
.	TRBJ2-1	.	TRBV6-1	TGTGCCAGGGGGGGGCGGAGCTCCTACAATGAGCAGTTCTTC	CARGGRSSYNEQFF
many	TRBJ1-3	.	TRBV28	TGTGCCAGCAGTTTCGGGGGAACTGGAAACACCATATATTTT	CASSFGGTGNTIYF
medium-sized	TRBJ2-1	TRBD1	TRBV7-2	TGTGCCAGCAGCTTAGGGGGACAGACCTACAATGAGCAGTTCTTC	CASSLGGQTYNEQFF
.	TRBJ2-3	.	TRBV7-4	TGTGCCAGCAGTACGGGACTAGATACGCAGTATTTT	CASSTGLDTQYF
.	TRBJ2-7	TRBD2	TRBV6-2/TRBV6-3	TGTGCCAGCAGTTATGGGACTAGCGGGAGCGGGCAGTACTTC	CASSYGTSGSGQYF
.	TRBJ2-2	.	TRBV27	TGTGCCAGCAGTTCCCCAACTAGAGTCGGGGAGCTGTTTTTT	CASSSPTRVGELFF
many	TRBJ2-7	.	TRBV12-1	TGTGCCAGCAGCCTACTACTGGGACTAGCGGGCTTCTACGAGCAGTACTTC	CASSLLLGLAGFYEQYF
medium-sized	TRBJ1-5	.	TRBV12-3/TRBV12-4	TGTGCCAGCAGTTACAGGGCTGGACAGCCCCAGCATTTT	CASSYRAGQPQHF
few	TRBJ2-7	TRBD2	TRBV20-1	TGCAGTGCTAGAAGACTAGCGGGAGGGTCCTACGAGCAGTACTTC	CSARRLAGGSYEQYF
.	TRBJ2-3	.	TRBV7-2	TGTGCCAGCAGCTTAGTGGTAGGCCCCACAGATACGCAGTATTTT	CASSLVVGPTDTQYF
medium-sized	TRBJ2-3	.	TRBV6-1	TGTGCCAGCAGTGATCCCCAGGGTACCACAGATACGCAGTATTTT	CASSDPQGTTDTQYF
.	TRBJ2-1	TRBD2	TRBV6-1	TGTGCCAGCAGTGAAGAGGTCGGGGGGGCCAATGAGCAGTTCTTC	CASSEEVGGANEQFF
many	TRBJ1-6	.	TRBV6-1	TGTGCCAGCAGTGAAGGCTGGGGAAGCTCCTATAATTCACCCCTCCACTTT	CASSEGWGSSYNSPLHF
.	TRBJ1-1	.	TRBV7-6	TGTGCCAGCAGCTTAGGGGGGAACAGCAACACTGAAGCTTTCTTT	CASSLGGNSNTEAFF
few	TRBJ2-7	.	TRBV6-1	TGTGCCAGCAGCCTCCGGGACACATCCTACGAGCAGTACTTC	CASSLRDTSYEQYF
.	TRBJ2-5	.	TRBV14	TGTGCCAGCAGCCGGGCGGAGACCCAGTACTTC	CASSRAETQYF
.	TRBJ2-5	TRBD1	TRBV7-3	TGTGCCAGCAGCAAGGGGACAGGGGGCACCGGGGAGCTGTACTTC	CASSKGTGGTGELYF
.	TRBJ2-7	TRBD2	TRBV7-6	TGTGCCAGCAGCTTAGGGGTTGGCGGGAGTCTCAGCGAGCAGTACTTC	CASSLGVGGSLSEQYF
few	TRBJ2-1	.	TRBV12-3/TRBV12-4	TGTGCCAGCAGTTTATGGCCTAATGAGCAGTTCTTC	CASSLWPNEQFF
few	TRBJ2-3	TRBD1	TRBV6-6	TGTGCCAGCAGACCGGGACAGAATCAAGAGACCCAGTACTTT	CASRPGQNQETQYF
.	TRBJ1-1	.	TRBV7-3	TGTGCCAGCAGCTTAAACGGACAGATAGGTGAAGCTTTCTTT	CASSLNGQIGEAFF
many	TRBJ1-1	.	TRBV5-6	TGTGCCAGCAGCTTGTGGGATACTGAAGCTTTCTTT	CASSLWDTEAFF
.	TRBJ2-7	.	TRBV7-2	TGTGCCAGCAGCTCCAAGGGCGGGCATGAGCAGTACTTC	CASSSKGGHEQYF
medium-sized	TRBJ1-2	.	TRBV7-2	TGTGCCAGCAGTAGAGCTAACTATGGCTACACCTTC	CASSRANYGYTF
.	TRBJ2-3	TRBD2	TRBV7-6	TGTGCCAGCAGCCGTTTCGGGGGGGCCGGGGAGCTGTATTTT	CASSRFGGAGELYF
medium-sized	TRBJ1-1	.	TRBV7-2	TGTGCCAGCAGCCTATACCAAAAAAATACTGAAGCTTTCTTT	CASSLYQKNTEAFF
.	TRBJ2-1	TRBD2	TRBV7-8	TGTGCCAGCAGCGTCCGACTAGCTAATGAGCAGTTCTTC	CASSVRLANEQFF
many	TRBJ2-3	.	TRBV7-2	TGTGCCAGCAGCTTCCAGGGTTACACAGATACGCAGTATTTT	CASSFQGYTDTQYF
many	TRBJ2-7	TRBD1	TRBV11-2	TGTGCCAGCAGCTCCGGACAGGGGCACTACGAGCAGTACTTC	CASSSGQGHYEQYF
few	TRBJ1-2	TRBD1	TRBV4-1	TGCGCCAGCAGCCAGTTAACAGGGGGCCGTGGCTACACCTTC	CASSQLTGGRGYTF
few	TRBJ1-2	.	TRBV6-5	TGTGCCAGCAGTTACTCCGGGACTTATGGCTACACCTTC	CASSYSGTYGYTF
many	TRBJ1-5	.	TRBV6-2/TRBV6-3	TGTGCCAGCAGTTACCTCGACAGCAATCAGCCCCAGCATTTT	CASSYLDSNQPQHF
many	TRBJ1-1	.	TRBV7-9	TGTGCCAGCAGCTTATACGGGAGTGAAGCTTTCTTT	CASSLYGSEAFF
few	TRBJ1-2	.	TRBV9	TGTGCCAGCAGCCACTCTACGGGACAACTCTTCTATGGCTACACCTTC	CASSHSTGQLFYGYTF
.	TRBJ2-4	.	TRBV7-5	.	CISVPEPTDGILSYEQYF
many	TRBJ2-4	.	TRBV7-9	TGTGCCAGCAGCGAACGGACAGACATAGCCAAAAACATTCAGTACTTC	CASSERTDIAKNIQYF
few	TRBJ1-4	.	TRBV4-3	TGCGCCAGCTCTACCACAACTAATGAAAAACTGTTTTTT	CASSTTTNEKLFF
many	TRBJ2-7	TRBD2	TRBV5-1	TGCGCCAGCAGTACCCGATCTAGCGGGATAGCCTACGAGCAGTACTTC	CASSTRSSGIAYEQYF
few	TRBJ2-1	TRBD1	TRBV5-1	TGCGCCAGCAGCCCGGGACAGTCGCCATACAATGAGCAGTTCTTC	CASSPGQSPYNEQFF
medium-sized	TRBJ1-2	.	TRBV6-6	TGTGCCAGCAGTTACTCGGGGGGGTCGGGGGCCTATGGCTACACCTTC	CASSYSGGSGAYGYTF
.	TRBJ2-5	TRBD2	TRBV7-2	TGTGCCAGCAGCCTCGGACTAGCGGGAGTGGTAGAGACCCAGTACTTC	CASSLGLAGVVETQYF
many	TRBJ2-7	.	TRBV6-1	TGTGCCAGCACCTCGGGGGCTAGCGTCTACGAGCAGTACTTC	CASTSGASVYEQYF